The 8 T cell receptor beta chains in this list originate from one sample, sequenced in a study of CD8+ T cells in alopecia areata. Sequencing relied on a cDNA template that was reverse transcribed from extracted RNA. Here immunoSEQ multiplex PCR was the method, and the copy in TCRdb shows in-frame clones only, minus some. The table records just under 65,000 clones, about 43% of them present only once. Treatment reported: oral pan-JAK inhibitor, 5-10 mg twice daily. Source: CD8+ T cells sorted from blood, taken at approximately week 36, from a patient treated with tofacitinib. Source of these receptors: a human donor with alopecia areata.

The chain recombines TRBV4-3 with TRBJ2-7; TRBD1 might be the D (5 bases). This CDR3 region has 15 residues. Germline V gene lookup returns CDR1 LGHNA and CDR2 YSLEER. V lost 4 bases and J lost 0, with 13 bases in between. The CDR3 DNA reads TGCGCCAGCAGCCCGGTCCAGGGCTTCTCCTACGAGCAGTACTTC. This gives the protein CASSPVQGFSYEQYF.

V gene TRBV2 combines with J gene TRBJ2-1; D may correspond to TRBD1 or TRBD2 (5 bases each). The CDR3 runs to 16 residues. Germline loops: CDR1 SNHLY, CDR2 FYNNEI. The V and J ends lost 6 bases and 0 bases respectively, with 15 bases between them. The CDR3 is CASRSPSGSSYNEQFF. The DNA for the CDR3 is TGTGCCAGCAGAAGCCCCTCAGGGAGCTCCTACAATGAGCAGTTCTTC.

The V call is TRBV15, the J call TRBJ2-6; TRBD1 agrees at 7 bases. Trimming removed 0 bases from V and 1 base from J; junction bases left unmatched: 9. The CDR3 contains 19 residues. Germline V gene sequence: CDR1 LNHNV, CDR2 YYDKDF (reference sequence). The CDR3 region has the DNA TGTGCCACCAGCAGAGATGGGACAGTGATGCCTTCTGGGGCCAACGTCCTGACTTTC. Residues: CATSRDGTVMPSGANVLTF.

This clone was picked up a small number of times. For the CDR3, the DNA is TGTGCTAGTGGTTCCAGCTTCGCCCCCGAGACCCAGTACTTC. Residues: CASGSSFAPETQYF. The rearrangement joins TRBV12-5 to TRBJ2-5; D is uncertain. Trimming removed 4 bases from V and 5 bases from J, with 14 bases in between. The CDR3 covers 14 residues. Germline CDR1 LGHNT, CDR2 FRNRAP.

V usage is TRBV7-6 and J usage is TRBJ1-2, with no clear D. Germline CDR1 and CDR2: SGHVS and FNYEAQ. The CDR3 consists of 14 residues. V lost 0 bases, J lost 0 bases, and 5 bases lay in between. This chain's CDR3 is CASSLAGANYGYTF. The CDR3, as DNA: TGTGCCAGCAGCTTAGCGGGAGCTAACTATGGCTACACCTTC.

This sequence joins TRBV5-6 and TRBJ1-1; D might be TRBD1 (5 bases). The ends were cut back, 2 bases at V and 1 base at J, with 6 bases in the middle. The CDR3 is made up of 13 amino acids. The germline CDR1 and CDR2 sequences are SGHDT and YYEEEE. The CDR3 DNA sequence: TGTGCCAGCAGCTTTACAGGGAACACTGAAGCTTTCTTT. It specifies CASSFTGNTEAFF.

The chain is built from TRBV15 and TRBJ2-7; maybe TRBD2 (7 bases). Germline V gives CDR1 LNHNV, CDR2 YYDKDF (reference sequence). With 6 bases removed from V and 1 base from J, the gap between germline ends came to 22 bases. The CDR3 is 17 amino acids. Here the CDR3 reads CATRDSRGRGPSYEQYF. Here the CDR3 DNA reads TGTGCCACCAGGGACAGCCGTGGGAGGGGCCCTTCCTACGAGCAGTACTTC.

This clone was picked up one time. This chain links TRBV7-9 with TRBJ2-4; D is perhaps TRBD2 (6 bases). V lost 5 bases and J lost 1, with 15 bases in between. Germline values: CDR1 SEHNR, CDR2 FQNEAQ (reference sequence). CDR3 length: 16 residues. The CDR3 is CASSLTEGSAKNIQYF. In DNA form, the CDR3 reads TGTGCCAGCAGCCTAACGGAGGGGAGCGCCAAAAACATTCAGTACTTC.